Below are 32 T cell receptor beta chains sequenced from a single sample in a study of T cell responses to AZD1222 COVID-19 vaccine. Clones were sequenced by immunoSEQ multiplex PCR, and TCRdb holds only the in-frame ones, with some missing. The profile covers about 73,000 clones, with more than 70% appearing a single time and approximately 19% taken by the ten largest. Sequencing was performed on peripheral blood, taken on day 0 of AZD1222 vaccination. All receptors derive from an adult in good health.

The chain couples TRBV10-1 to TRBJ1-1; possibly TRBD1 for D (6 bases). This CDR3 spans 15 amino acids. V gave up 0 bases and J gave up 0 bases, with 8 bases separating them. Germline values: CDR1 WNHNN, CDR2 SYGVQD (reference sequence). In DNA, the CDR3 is TGCGCCAGCAGTGAGTCTAGGGGGGTGAACACTGAAGCTTTCTTT. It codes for CASSESRGVNTEAFF.

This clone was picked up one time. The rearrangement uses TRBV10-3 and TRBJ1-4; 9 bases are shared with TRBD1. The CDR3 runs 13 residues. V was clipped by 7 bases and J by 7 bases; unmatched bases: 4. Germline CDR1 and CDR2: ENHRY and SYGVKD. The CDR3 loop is CAINGQGSEKLFF. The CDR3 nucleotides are TGTGCCATCAATGGACAGGGGAGTGAAAAACTGTTTTTT.

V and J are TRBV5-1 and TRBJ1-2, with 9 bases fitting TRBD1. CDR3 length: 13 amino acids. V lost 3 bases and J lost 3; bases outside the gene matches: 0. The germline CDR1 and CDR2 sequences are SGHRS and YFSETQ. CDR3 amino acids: CASSWDRDYGYTF. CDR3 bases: TGCGCCAGCAGCTGGGACAGGGACTATGGCTACACCTTC.

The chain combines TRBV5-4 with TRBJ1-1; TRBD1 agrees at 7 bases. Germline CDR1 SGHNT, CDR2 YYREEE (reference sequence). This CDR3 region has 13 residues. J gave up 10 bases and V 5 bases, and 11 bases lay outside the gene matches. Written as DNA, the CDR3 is TGTGCCAGCAGTTCAACAGGGGAGAGGGTAGCTTTCTTT. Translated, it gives CASSSTGERVAFF.

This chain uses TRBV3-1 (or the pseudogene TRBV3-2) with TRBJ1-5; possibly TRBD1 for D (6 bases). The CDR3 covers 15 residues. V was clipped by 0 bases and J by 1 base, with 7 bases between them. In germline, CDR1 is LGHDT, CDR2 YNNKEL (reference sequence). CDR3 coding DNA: TGTGCCAGCAGCCAAGAGCAGGGGAGCAATCAGCCCCAGCATTTT. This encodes CASSQEQGSNQPQHF.

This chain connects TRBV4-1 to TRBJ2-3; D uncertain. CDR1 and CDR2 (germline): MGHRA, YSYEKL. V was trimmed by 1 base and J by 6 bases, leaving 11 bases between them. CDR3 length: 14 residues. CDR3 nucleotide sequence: TGCGCCAGCAGCCAAGTTCGAAGTTCTGATACGCAGTATTTT. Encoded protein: CASSQVRSSDTQYF.

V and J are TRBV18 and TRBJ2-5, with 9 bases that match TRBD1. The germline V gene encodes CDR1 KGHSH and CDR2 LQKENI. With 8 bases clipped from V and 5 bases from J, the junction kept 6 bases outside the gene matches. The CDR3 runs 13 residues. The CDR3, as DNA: TGTGCCAGCACAGAGACAGGGGGTGAGACCCAGTACTTC. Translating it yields CASTETGGETQYF.

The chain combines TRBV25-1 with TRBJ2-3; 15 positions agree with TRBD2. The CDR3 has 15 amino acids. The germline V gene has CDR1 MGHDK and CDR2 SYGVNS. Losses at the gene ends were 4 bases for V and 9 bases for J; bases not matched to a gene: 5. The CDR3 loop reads CASSAGLAGGETQYF. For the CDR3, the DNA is TGTGCCAGCAGTGCTGGACTAGCGGGAGGGGAAACGCAGTATTTT.

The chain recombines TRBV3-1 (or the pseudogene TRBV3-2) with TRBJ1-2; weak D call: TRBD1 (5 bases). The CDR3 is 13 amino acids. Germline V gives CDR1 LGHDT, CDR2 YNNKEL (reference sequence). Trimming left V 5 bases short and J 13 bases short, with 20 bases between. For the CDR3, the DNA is TGTGCCAGCAGCGCAGACGGGGGATCCCCCCTCACCTTC. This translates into CASSADGGSPLTF.

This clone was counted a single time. The CDR3 bases are TGTGCCAGCAGTTACGACAGGGGAAATAGCAATCAGCCCCAGCATTTT. The encoded protein is CASSYDRGNSNQPQHF. The V call is TRBV6-2 or TRBV6-3, the J call TRBJ1-5; 8 positions match TRBD1. The germline gives CDR1 MNHEY, CDR2 SVGEGT. V shed 2 bases and J 0 bases; nucleotides not matched to a gene: 3. The CDR3 has 16 amino acids.

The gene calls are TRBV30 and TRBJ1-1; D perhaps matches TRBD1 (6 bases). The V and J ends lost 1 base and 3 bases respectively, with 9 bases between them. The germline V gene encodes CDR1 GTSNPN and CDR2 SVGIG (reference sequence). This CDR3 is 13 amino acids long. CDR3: CAWSGTGHTEAFF. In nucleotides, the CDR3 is TGTGCCTGGAGTGGAACAGGGCACACTGAAGCTTTCTTT.

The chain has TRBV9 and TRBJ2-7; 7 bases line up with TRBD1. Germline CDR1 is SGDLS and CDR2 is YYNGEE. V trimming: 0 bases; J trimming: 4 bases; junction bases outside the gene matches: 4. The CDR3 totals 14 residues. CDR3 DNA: TGTGCCAGCAGCGTAGGAACAGGGGTTTACGAGCAGTACTTC. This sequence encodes CASSVGTGVYEQYF.

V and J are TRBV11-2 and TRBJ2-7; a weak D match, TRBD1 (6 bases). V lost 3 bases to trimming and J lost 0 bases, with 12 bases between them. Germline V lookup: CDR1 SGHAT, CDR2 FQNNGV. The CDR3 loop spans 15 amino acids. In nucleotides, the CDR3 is TGTGCCAGCAGCTTCGGTCAGGGGCCCTCCTACGAGCAGTACTTC. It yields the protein CASSFGQGPSYEQYF. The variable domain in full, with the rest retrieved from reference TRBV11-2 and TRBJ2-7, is EAGVAQSPRYKIIEKRQSVAFWCNPISGHATLYWYQQILGQGPKLLIQFQNNGVVDDSQLPKDRFSAERLKGVDSTLKIQPAKLEDSAVYLCASSFGQGPSYEQYFGPGTRLTVT.

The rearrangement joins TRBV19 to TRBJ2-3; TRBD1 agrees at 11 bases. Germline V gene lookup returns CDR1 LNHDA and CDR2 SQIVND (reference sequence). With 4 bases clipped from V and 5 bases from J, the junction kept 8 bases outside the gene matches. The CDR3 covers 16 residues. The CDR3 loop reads CASSTLTGTGGDTQYF. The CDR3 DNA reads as TGTGCCAGTAGTACCCTAACCGGGACAGGGGGAGATACGCAGTATTTT.

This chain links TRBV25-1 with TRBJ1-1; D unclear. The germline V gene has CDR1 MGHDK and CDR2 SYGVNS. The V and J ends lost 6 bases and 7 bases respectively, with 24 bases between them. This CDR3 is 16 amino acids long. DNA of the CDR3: TGTGCCAGCAGCTTTCGGGCGGCGGGTAACCCGGATGAAGCTTTCTTT. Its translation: CASSFRAAGNPDEAFF. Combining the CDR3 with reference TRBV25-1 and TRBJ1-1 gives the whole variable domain EADIYQTPRYLVIGTGKKITLECSQTMGHDKMYWYQQDPGMELHLIHYSYGVNSTEKGDLSSESTVSRIRTEHFPLTLESARPSHTSQYLCASSFRAAGNPDEAFFGQGTRLTVV.

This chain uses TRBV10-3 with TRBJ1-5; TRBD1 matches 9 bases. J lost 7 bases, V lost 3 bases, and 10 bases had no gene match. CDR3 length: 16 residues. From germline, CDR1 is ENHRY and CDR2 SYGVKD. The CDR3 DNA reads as TGTGCCATCAGTGACCCCCAAACAGGGGGCAGCCAGCCCCAGCATTTT. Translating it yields CAISDPQTGGSQPQHF.

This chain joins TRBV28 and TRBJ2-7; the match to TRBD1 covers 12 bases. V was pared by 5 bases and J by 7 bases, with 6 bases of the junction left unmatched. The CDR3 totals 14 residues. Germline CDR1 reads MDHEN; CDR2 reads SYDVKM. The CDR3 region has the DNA TGTGCCAGCAGTAGGGACAGGGGGCTAAGGGAGCAGTACTTC. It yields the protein CASSRDRGLREQYF.

The CDR3 loop is CASSTGQGIGSPLHF. The CDR3 bases are TGTGCCAGCAGCACGGGACAGGGGATAGGATCACCCCTCCACTTT. This chain links TRBV11-2 with TRBJ1-6; 10 nucleotides agree with TRBD1. CDR3 length: 15 amino acids. Trimming removed 5 bases from V and 10 bases from J; junction bases left unmatched: 8. In germline, CDR1 is SGHAT, CDR2 FQNNGV. Based on the CDR3 plus reference TRBV11-2 and TRBJ1-6, the full variable domain is EAGVAQSPRYKIIEKRQSVAFWCNPISGHATLYWYQQILGQGPKLLIQFQNNGVVDDSQLPKDRFSAERLKGVDSTLKIQPAKLEDSAVYLCASSTGQGIGSPLHFGNGTRLTVT.

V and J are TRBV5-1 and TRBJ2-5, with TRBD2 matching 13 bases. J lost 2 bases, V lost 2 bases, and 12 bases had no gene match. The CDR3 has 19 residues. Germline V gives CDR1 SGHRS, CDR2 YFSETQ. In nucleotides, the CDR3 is TGCGCCAGCAGCTTAAGGTTAGGGACTAGCGGGACCTTTCAAGAGACCCAGTACTTC. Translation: CASSLRLGTSGTFQETQYF.

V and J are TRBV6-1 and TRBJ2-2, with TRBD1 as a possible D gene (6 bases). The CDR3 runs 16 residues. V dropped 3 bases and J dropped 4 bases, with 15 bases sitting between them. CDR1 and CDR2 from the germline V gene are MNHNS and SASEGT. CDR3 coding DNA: TGTGCCAGCAGTGAGATCCGGACAGATCTCACCGGGGAGCTGTTTTTT. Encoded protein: CASSEIRTDLTGELFF.

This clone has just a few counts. The CDR3 protein is CASSPEWTGGLRYEQYF. The CDR3 nucleotides are TGTGCCAGCAGCCCCGAATGGACAGGGGGCCTCAGGTACGAGCAGTACTTC. V usage is TRBV7-9 and J usage is TRBJ2-7; TRBD1 matches 11 bases. The junction had 13 bases not matched to a gene; V was cut back by 5 bases and J by 4 bases. The V gene's germline CDR1 is SEHNR and CDR2 FQNEAQ (reference sequence). This CDR3 is built from 17 residues.

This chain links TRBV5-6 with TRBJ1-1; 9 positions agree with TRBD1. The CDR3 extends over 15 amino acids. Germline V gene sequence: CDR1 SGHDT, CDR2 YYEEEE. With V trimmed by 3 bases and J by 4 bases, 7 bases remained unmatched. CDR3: CASSSHRGLSTEAFF. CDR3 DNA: TGTGCCAGCAGCTCACACAGGGGGCTGAGCACTGAAGCTTTCTTT.

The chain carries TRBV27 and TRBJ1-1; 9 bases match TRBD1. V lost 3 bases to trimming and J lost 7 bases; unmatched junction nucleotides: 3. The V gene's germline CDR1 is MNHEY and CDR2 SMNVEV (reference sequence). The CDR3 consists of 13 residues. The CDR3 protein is CASSFGTGSEAFF. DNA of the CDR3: TGTGCCAGCAGTTTCGGGACAGGGAGTGAAGCTTTCTTT.

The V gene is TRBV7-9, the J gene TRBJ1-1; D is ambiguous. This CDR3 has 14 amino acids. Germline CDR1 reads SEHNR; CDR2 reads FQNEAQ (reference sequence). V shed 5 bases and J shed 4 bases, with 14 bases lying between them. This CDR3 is CASSPGGETTEAFF. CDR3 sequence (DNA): TGTGCCAGCAGCCCCGGAGGAGAAACCACTGAAGCTTTCTTT.

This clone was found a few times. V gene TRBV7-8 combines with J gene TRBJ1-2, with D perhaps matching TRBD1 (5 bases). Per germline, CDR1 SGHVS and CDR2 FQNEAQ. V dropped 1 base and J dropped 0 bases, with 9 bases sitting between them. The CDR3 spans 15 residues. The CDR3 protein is CASSLGQLANYGYTF. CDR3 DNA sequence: TGTGCCAGCAGCTTAGGACAGCTAGCTAACTATGGCTACACCTTC.

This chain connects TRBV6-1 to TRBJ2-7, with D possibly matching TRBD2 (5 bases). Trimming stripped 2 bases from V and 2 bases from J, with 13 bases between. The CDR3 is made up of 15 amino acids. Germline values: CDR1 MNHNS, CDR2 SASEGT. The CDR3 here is CASSESTDGAYEQYF. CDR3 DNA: TGTGCCAGCAGTGAATCAACGGACGGGGCCTACGAGCAGTACTTC.

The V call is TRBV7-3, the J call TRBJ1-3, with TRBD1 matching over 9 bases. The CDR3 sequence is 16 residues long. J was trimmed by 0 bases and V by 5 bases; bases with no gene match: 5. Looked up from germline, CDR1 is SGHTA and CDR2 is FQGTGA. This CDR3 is CASSQTGGNSGNTIYF. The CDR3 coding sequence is TGTGCCAGCAGCCAGACAGGGGGGAACTCTGGAAACACCATATATTTT.

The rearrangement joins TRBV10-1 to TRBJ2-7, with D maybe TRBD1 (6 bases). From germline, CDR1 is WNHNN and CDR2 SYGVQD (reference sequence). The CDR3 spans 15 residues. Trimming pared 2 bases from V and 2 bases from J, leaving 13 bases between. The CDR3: CASSEGQGNPYEQYF. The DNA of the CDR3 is TGCGCCAGCAGTGAGGGCCAGGGGAACCCCTACGAGCAGTACTTC.

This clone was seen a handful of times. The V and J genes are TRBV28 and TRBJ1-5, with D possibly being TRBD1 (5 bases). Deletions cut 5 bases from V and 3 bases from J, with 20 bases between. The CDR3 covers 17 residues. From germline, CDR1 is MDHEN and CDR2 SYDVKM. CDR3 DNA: TGTGCCAGCAGTCTAGAAAAGGGGCGCTCAGCCAATCAGCCCCAGCATTTT. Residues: CASSLEKGRSANQPQHF.

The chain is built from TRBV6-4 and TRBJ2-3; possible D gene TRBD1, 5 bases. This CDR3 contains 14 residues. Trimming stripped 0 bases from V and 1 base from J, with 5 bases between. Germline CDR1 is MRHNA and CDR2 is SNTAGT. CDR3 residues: CASSDSQGTDTQYF. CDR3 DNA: TGTGCCAGCAGTGACTCACAGGGCACAGATACGCAGTATTTT.

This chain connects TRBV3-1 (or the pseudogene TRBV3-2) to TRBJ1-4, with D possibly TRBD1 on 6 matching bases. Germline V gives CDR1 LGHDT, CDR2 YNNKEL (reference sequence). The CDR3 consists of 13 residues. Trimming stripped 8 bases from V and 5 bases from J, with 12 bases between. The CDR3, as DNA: TGTGCCAGCTCGGGGGCAGACAATGAAAAACTGTTTTTT. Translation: CASSGADNEKLFF.

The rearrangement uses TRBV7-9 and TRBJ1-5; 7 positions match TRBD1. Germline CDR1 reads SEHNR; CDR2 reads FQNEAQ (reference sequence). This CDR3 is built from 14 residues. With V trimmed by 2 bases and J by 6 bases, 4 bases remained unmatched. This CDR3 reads CASSLKQGSQPQHF. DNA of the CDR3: TGTGCCAGCAGCTTAAAACAGGGGAGTCAGCCCCAGCATTTT.